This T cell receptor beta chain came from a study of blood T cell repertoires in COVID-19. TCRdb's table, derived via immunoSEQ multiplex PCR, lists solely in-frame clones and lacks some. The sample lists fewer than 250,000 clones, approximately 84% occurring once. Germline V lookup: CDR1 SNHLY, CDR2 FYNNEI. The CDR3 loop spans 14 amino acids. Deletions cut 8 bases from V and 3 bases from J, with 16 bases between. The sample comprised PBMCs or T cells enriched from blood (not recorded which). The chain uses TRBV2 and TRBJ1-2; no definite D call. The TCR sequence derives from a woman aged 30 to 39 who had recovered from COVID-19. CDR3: CASSATVTDYGYTF. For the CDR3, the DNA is TGTGCCAGCTCCGCCACGGTTACGGACTATGGCTACACCTTC.